Below are 26 T cell receptor beta chains sequenced from a single sample in a study of blood T cell repertoires in COVID-19. Profiling relied on immunoSEQ multiplex PCR, and the TCRdb table lists in-frame clones only, not all of them. The sample contains 350,000 to 450,000 clones, around 87% of which appear only once. Sequencing was performed on peripheral blood. These receptors originate from a human donor in a cohort sampled during active COVID-19.

The CDR3: CASSIGLWGQFSGANVLTF. As DNA, the CDR3 is TGTGCCAGTAGTATAGGCCTGTGGGGGCAGTTCTCTGGGGCCAACGTCCTGACTTTC. The J gene is TRBJ2-6, the V gene TRBV19, with D possibly being TRBD1 (6 bases). Per the germline V gene, CDR1 is LNHDA and CDR2 is SQIVND (reference sequence). V was shortened by 1 base and J by 0 bases, with 16 bases between the two germline ends. The CDR3 is 19 residues long.

The chain employs TRBV5-1 and TRBJ2-3, with TRBD2 identical over 8 bases. CDR3 length: 17 amino acids. Germline V CDR1 and CDR2: SGHRS, YFSETQ. V lost 1 base to trimming and J lost 0 bases; unmatched junction nucleotides: 7. CDR3 DNA: TGCGCCAGCAGCTTGCTCTCCACGGGGGGGAGCACAGATACGCAGTATTTT. This gives the protein CASSLLSTGGSTDTQYF. Full variable domain (rest looked up from reference TRBV5-1 and TRBJ2-3): KAGVTQTPRYLIKTRGQQVTLSCSPISGHRSVSWYQQTPGQGLQFLFEYFSETQRNKGNFPGRFSGRQFSNSRSEMNVSTLELGDSALYLCASSLLSTGGSTDTQYFGPGTRLTVL.

In this sample, this clone turned up once. The V call is TRBV12-3 or TRBV12-4, the J call TRBJ2-3; no clear D gene. This CDR3 is 12 amino acids long. Trimming cost V 3 bases and J 3 bases, with 4 bases left between them. The CDR3 loop reads CASSFLTDTQYF. CDR3 DNA sequence: TGTGCCAGCAGTTTTTTAACAGATACGCAGTATTTT.

The V gene is TRBV7-8, the J gene TRBJ1-3, with D perhaps TRBD1 (5 bases). Trimming cost V 1 base and J 4 bases, with 14 bases left between them. Per germline, CDR1 SGHVS and CDR2 FQNEAQ. The CDR3 loop spans 16 amino acids. The CDR3 DNA is TGTGCCAGCAGCTTAGTCTTACAGGTAAGAGGAAACACCATATATTTT. Protein product: CASSLVLQVRGNTIYF.

The chain recombines TRBV5-8 with TRBJ2-6; possibly TRBD1 for D (6 bases). The CDR3 contains 14 residues. Trimming took 5 bases from V and 4 from J, leaving 10 bases between them. The germline gives CDR1 SGHTS, CDR2 YDEGEE. The CDR3 bases are TGTGCCAGCAGGACAGGTGGCGGGGCCAACGTCCTGACTTTC. It translates to CASRTGGGANVLTF.

The chain is built from TRBV11-2 and TRBJ2-7, with 7 bases identical to TRBD1. The CDR3 is 13 amino acids. The V and J ends lost 5 bases and 6 bases, in that order; junction bases with no gene match: 7. Per germline, CDR1 SGHAT and CDR2 FQNNGV. CDR3 protein: CASSPVRGSEQYF. The CDR3 DNA is TGTGCCAGCAGCCCGGTCAGGGGGTCCGAGCAGTACTTC.

This chain uses TRBV1 with TRBJ2-7; no DNA check was done on the table's D call, TRBD1. TRBV1 is designated a pseudogene. CDR3 length: 19 amino acids. The CDR3 sequence: CTSSQEGGGSRDRAYEQYF. In nucleotides, the CDR3 is TGCACCAGCAGCCAAGAGGGAGGGGGATCGCGGGACAGGGCCTACGAGCAGTACTTC.

The CDR3 here is CASSSGLGVHEQYF. CDR3 DNA sequence: TGTGCCAGCAGCTCGGGACTAGGGGTCCACGAGCAGTACTTC. The gene calls are TRBV7-9 and TRBJ2-7; 8 nucleotides align to TRBD2. This CDR3 has 14 amino acids. Per the germline V gene, CDR1 is SEHNR and CDR2 is FQNEAQ (reference sequence). The V segment lost 4 bases and the J segment 5 bases; nucleotides outside the gene matches: 7.

The rearrangement joins TRBV3-1 (or the pseudogene TRBV3-2) to TRBJ2-1; tentative D call: TRBD2 (5 bases). The CDR3 covers 13 residues. V was cut by 0 bases and J by 10 bases, with 10 bases left in between. In germline, CDR1 is LGHDT, CDR2 YNNKEL (reference sequence). The CDR3 loop reads CASSQDRRTEQFF. The CDR3 DNA sequence: TGTGCCAGCAGCCAAGACCGGAGGACCGAGCAGTTCTTC.

This clone was seen more than once but under ten times. The V gene is TRBV6-1, the J gene TRBJ2-7; 7 bases map to TRBD1. After removal of 3 bases from V and 0 bases from J, the junction contained 5 bases not matched to a gene. The CDR3 runs 15 residues. The V gene's germline CDR1 is MNHNS and CDR2 SASEGT. As DNA, the CDR3 is TGTGCCAGCAGTGACCTACAGGGGAGCTCCTACGAGCAGTACTTC. Its translation is CASSDLQGSSYEQYF.

This chain uses TRBV10-3 with TRBJ2-2; 8 positions match TRBD1. Germline CDR1 and CDR2: ENHRY and SYGVKD. The CDR3 runs 15 residues. V lost 2 bases, J lost 3 bases, and 2 bases stayed unmatched. CDR3 sequence reads: CAISEAGGDTGELFF. The CDR3 DNA reads TGTGCCATCAGTGAGGCAGGGGGCGACACCGGGGAGCTGTTTTTT.

This chain uses TRBV6-2 or TRBV6-3 with TRBJ1-5; D perhaps matches TRBD1 (5 bases). This CDR3 comprises 15 residues. V lost 6 bases and J 2 bases, leaving 14 bases between the germline ends. Germline assignment: CDR1 MNHEY and CDR2 SVGEGT. This CDR3 is CASSPGGGGNQPQHF. DNA for the CDR3: TGTGCCAGCAGCCCCGGGGGTGGGGGCAATCAGCCCCAGCATTTT.

V usage is TRBV6-5 and J usage is TRBJ1-1; the D gene is possibly TRBD1 (5 bases). This CDR3 region has 15 residues. Germline V gene lookup returns CDR1 MNHEY and CDR2 SVGAGI. V lost 6 bases and J lost 6, with 20 bases in between. This CDR3 is CASRARVTTDAEAFF. In DNA, the CDR3 is TGTGCCAGCAGGGCCAGGGTCACTACGGACGCTGAAGCTTTCTTT.

The chain is built from TRBV9 and TRBJ2-1, with TRBD2 matching 11 bases. J lost 4 bases, V lost 3 bases, and 6 bases had no gene match. Germline-derived CDR1 and CDR2 are SGDLS and YYNGEE. The CDR3 length is 16 residues. The DNA for the CDR3 is TGTGCCAGCAGCGCTAGCGGGGGGCCCTCATACAATGAGCAGTTCTTC. It translates to CASSASGGPSYNEQFF.

This chain links TRBV6-4 with TRBJ1-6; TRBD1 matches 8 bases. CDR1 is MRHNA, CDR2 SNTAGT, per germline. J lost 9 bases, V lost 3 bases, and 7 bases had no gene match. CDR3 length equals 15 residues. The CDR3 here is CASSDGDRRSSPLHF. CDR3 DNA sequence: TGTGCCAGCAGTGATGGGGACAGGAGGAGTTCACCCCTCCACTTT.

The chain recombines TRBV6-6 with TRBJ2-3; 11 nucleotides align to TRBD2. V lost 3 bases, J lost 4 bases, and 6 bases stayed unmatched. The length of the CDR3 is 16 residues. From germline, CDR1 is MNHNY and CDR2 SVGAGI (reference sequence). The CDR3 sequence: CASSYPGLADSDTQYF. CDR3 DNA: TGTGCCAGCAGTTATCCGGGACTAGCGGATTCAGATACGCAGTATTTT.

The gene calls are TRBV5-1 and TRBJ2-3; 9 nucleotides agree with TRBD2. The trim removed 4 bases at V and 4 bases at J, leaving 7 bases unmatched. CDR1 and CDR2 from the germline V gene are SGHRS and YFSETQ. The CDR3 length is 15 residues. CDR3 region: CASSRGTSFADTQYF. CDR3 in DNA: TGCGCCAGCAGCCGCGGGACTAGCTTTGCAGATACGCAGTATTTT.

The V call is TRBV19, the J call TRBJ1-6; D gene uncertain. The CDR3 contains 14 residues. Germline lookup yields CDR1 LNHDA and CDR2 SQIVND (reference sequence). The V end lost 3 bases, the J end lost 0 bases, and 3 bases lay between the germline ends. CDR3 nucleotides: TGTGCCAGTAGTATGAGCTCCTATAATTCACCCCTCCACTTT. Translation gives CASSMSSYNSPLHF.

The gene calls are TRBV28 and TRBJ2-7, with 8 positions matching TRBD2. The junction had 3 bases not matched to a gene; V was cut back by 7 bases and J by 1 base. This CDR3 region has 13 residues. The V gene's germline CDR1 is MDHEN and CDR2 SYDVKM. CDR3: CASTTSGSYEQYF. In DNA, the CDR3 is TGTGCCAGCACCACTAGCGGATCCTACGAGCAGTACTTC. Full variable domain (outside the CDR3, taken from reference TRBV28 and TRBJ2-7): DVKVTQSSRYLVKRTGEKVFLECVQDMDHENMFWYRQDPGLGLRLIYFSYDVKMKEKGDIPEGYSVSREKKERFSLILESASTNQTSMYLCASTTSGSYEQYFGPGTRLTVT.

V and J are TRBV5-6 and TRBJ1-1; 12 nucleotides match TRBD1. The trim removed 5 bases at V and 0 bases at J, leaving 8 bases unmatched. Germline V gives CDR1 SGHDT, CDR2 YYEEEE. The CDR3 extends over 17 amino acids. Here the CDR3 DNA reads TGTGCCAGCAGTCCCGGGACAGGGGGCCCCGTGAACACTGAAGCTTTCTTT. It is translated as CASSPGTGGPVNTEAFF.

This chain uses TRBV7-2 with TRBJ2-2, with 8 bases identical to TRBD1. The length of the CDR3 is 13 residues. CDR1 is SGHTA, CDR2 FQGNSA, per germline. The V segment lost 9 bases and the J segment 8 bases; nucleotides outside the gene matches: 8. CDR3 coding DNA: TGTGCCAGTAGCCAGGGGGCCGAAGGGGAGCTGTTTTTT. Its protein is CASSQGAEGELFF.

The V call is TRBV27, the J call TRBJ2-3; the D is unclear. CDR1 is MNHEY, CDR2 SMNVEV, per germline (reference sequence). V lost 2 bases to trimming and J lost 7 bases, with 13 bases between them. This CDR3 is 14 amino acids long. CDR3 protein: CASSLDGTQYTQYF. The CDR3 DNA reads as TGTGCCAGCAGTTTAGATGGCACCCAGTATACGCAGTATTTT.

The chain couples TRBV11-2 to TRBJ2-7; D might be TRBD1 (5 bases). This CDR3 spans 15 amino acids. V was clipped by 0 bases and J by 2 bases, with 11 bases between them. Per germline, CDR1 SGHAT and CDR2 FQNNGV. CDR3 loop: CASSLERGRAYEQYF. For the CDR3, the DNA is TGTGCCAGCAGCTTAGAAAGGGGCCGGGCCTACGAGCAGTACTTC.

J is TRBJ1-2 and V is TRBV29-1; 8 bases are shared with TRBD1. This CDR3 contains 14 residues. Germline V lookup: CDR1 SQVTM, CDR2 ANQGSEA. Unmatched junction bases numbered 6, after V lost 1 base and J lost 5 bases. The CDR3 spells CSVEGGQETYGYTF. CDR3 nucleotide sequence: TGCAGCGTTGAAGGGGGACAGGAAACGTATGGCTACACCTTC.

This chain uses TRBV6-5 with TRBJ1-2, with D hard to call. The germline V and J ends were trimmed by 4 bases and 4 bases, with 10 bases remaining between them. CDR3 length: 13 residues. Germline loops: CDR1 MNHEY, CDR2 SVGAGI. The CDR3 region has the DNA TGTGCCAGCAGTTTGACACAATCCTATGGCTACACCTTC. Translated: CASSLTQSYGYTF.

The chain has TRBV6-5 and TRBJ2-7; 12 nucleotides match TRBD1. CDR3 length equals 16 residues. CDR1 MNHEY and CDR2 SVGAGI come from the germline V gene. Trimming took 4 bases from V and 4 from J; bases not matched to a gene: 8. CDR3 nucleotide sequence: TGTGCCAGCAGTTTCCTCCCGGGACAGGGGGCTTACGAGCAGTACTTC. It specifies CASSFLPGQGAYEQYF.